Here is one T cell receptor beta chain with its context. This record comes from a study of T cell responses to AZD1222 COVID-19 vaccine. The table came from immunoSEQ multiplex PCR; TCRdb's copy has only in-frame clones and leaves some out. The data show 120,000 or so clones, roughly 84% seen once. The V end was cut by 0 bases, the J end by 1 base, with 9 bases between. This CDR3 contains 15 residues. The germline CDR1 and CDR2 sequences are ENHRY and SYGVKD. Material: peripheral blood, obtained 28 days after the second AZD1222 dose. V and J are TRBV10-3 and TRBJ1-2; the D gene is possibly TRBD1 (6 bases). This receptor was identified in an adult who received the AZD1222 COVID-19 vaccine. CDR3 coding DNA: TGTGCCATCAGTGAGTCCAGGACAGTTAACTATGGCTACACCTTC. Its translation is CAISESRTVNYGYTF.